This T cell receptor (beta chain) was sequenced for a study of blood T cell repertoires in COVID-19. Study information: Samples taken during acute and convalescent COVID-19 were collected in the United States, Italy and Spain.

This clone has only a few counts. With V trimmed by 5 bases and J by 0 bases, 1 base remained unmatched. The CDR3 contains 14 residues. Germline V CDR1 and CDR2: MGHDK, SYGVNS. The data were produced by immunoSEQ multiplex PCR, yet TCRdb's version contains in-frame clones alone and is incomplete. The sample consists of over 400,000 clones, approximately 86% of them appearing once. The chain couples TRBV25-1 to TRBJ2-3; 8 positions agree with TRBD2. Sequenced material: PBMCs or T cells enriched from blood (not recorded which). This TCR was recovered from a woman aged 55-70 years who had recovered from COVID-19. The DNA for the CDR3 is TGTGCCAGCAGTATAGCGGGGAGCACAGATACGCAGTATTTT. It encodes CASSIAGSTDTQYF.